Listed here are 15 T cell receptor beta chains from one sample, sequenced in a study of control samples from healthy donors and cancer patients. Libraries were prepared by immunoSEQ multiplex PCR; TCRdb keeps only in-frame clonotypes and omits some of them. The sample contains more than 95,000 clones, 87% of which appear only once. Sequencing was carried out using blood. Receptor source: a man aged 40-55 years in good health.

J is TRBJ1-5 and V is TRBV2; D call uncertain. Looked up from germline, CDR1 is SNHLY and CDR2 is FYNNEI. V shed 11 bases and J shed 2 bases, with 13 bases lying between them. The CDR3 consists of 13 residues. The CDR3 region has the DNA TGTGCCTGGGCGCGGGAGGGCAATCAGCCCCAGCATTTT. It encodes CAWAREGNQPQHF.

The V call is TRBV18, the J call TRBJ1-1; TRBD1 might be the D (5 bases). Germline lookup yields CDR1 KGHSH and CDR2 LQKENI. Trimming removed 4 bases from V and 0 bases from J, with 15 bases in between. CDR3 length equals 16 residues. CDR3 in amino acids: CASSQSRQNMNTEAFF. The CDR3 DNA reads as TGTGCCAGCTCACAAAGCCGACAGAACATGAACACTGAAGCTTTCTTT.

This clone was detected a few times. The rearrangement uses TRBV7-2 and TRBJ1-6, with TRBD1 identical over 8 bases. The V and J ends lost 5 bases and 6 bases, in that order; junction bases with no gene match: 6. CDR3 length: 15 residues. The germline V gene encodes CDR1 SGHTA and CDR2 FQGNSA. The chain's CDR3 is CASSGGQGFNSPLHF. Here the CDR3 DNA reads TGTGCCAGCAGCGGCGGACAGGGTTTTAATTCACCCCTCCACTTT.

This clone was observed a single time. This chain joins TRBV6-2 or TRBV6-3 and TRBJ1-1; D is ambiguous. The CDR3 totals 12 residues. From germline, CDR1 is MNHEY and CDR2 SVGEGT. Trimming left V 5 bases short and J 7 bases short, with 11 bases between. The CDR3 DNA reads TGTGCCAGCAGTGTAGGACTTCTTGAAGCTTTCTTT. Translation: CASSVGLLEAFF.

The rearrangement joins TRBV18 to TRBJ2-1; 7 bases agree with TRBD2. J gave up 9 bases and V 3 bases, and 14 bases lay outside the gene matches. CDR3 size: 16 residues. Germline-derived CDR1 and CDR2 are KGHSH and LQKENI. The CDR3 protein is CASSPGLGLNVGEQFF. In DNA, the CDR3 is TGTGCCAGCTCACCCGGACTAGGTTTAAATGTAGGTGAGCAGTTCTTC.

This sequence joins TRBV18 and TRBJ2-4; D is ambiguous. Trimming removed 3 bases at V and 1 base at J, with 10 bases between. The length of the CDR3 is 15 residues. CDR1 is KGHSH, CDR2 LQKENI, per germline. The CDR3 sequence: CASSPPVSAKNIQYF. CDR3 in DNA: TGTGCCAGCTCACCCCCGGTCTCCGCCAAAAACATTCAGTACTTC.

This chain links TRBV11-2 with TRBJ2-7, with a possible D match to TRBD1 (6 bases). The germline V gene has CDR1 SGHAT and CDR2 FQNNGV. The CDR3 runs 15 residues. V was shortened by 3 bases and J by 2 bases, with 14 bases between the two germline ends. CDR3 in amino acids: CASSLGATGAYEQYF. The CDR3 DNA reads TGTGCCAGCAGCTTGGGGGCGACAGGCGCCTACGAGCAGTACTTC.

The chain recombines TRBV9 with TRBJ2-5; the D gene is possibly TRBD1 (5 bases). The CDR3 runs 15 residues. The ends were cut back, 0 bases at V and 3 bases at J, with 12 bases in the middle. Germline assignment: CDR1 SGDLS and CDR2 YYNGEE. The CDR3 here is CASSVARQGKETQYF. The CDR3 DNA sequence: TGTGCCAGCAGCGTAGCTCGGCAGGGAAAAGAGACCCAGTACTTC.

This clone was seen a handful of times. The chain has TRBV19 and TRBJ2-1; D is uncertain. V gave up 3 bases and J gave up 0 bases, with 12 bases separating them. The CDR3 totals 16 residues. Germline CDR1 is LNHDA and CDR2 is SQIVND (reference sequence). CDR3: CASSMVSSGSYNEQFF. As DNA, the CDR3 is TGTGCCAGTAGTATGGTTTCATCCGGCTCCTACAATGAGCAGTTCTTC.

The V gene is TRBV11-2, the J gene TRBJ1-2, with D perhaps TRBD1 (6 bases). V lost 4 bases and J 4 bases, leaving 10 bases between the germline ends. From germline, CDR1 is SGHAT and CDR2 FQNNGV. The CDR3 contains 13 residues. DNA for the CDR3: TGTGCCAGCAGCTATACACAGGGCTATGGCTACACCTTC. Its protein is CASSYTQGYGYTF. Using reference TRBV11-2 and TRBJ1-2 for the parts outside the CDR3, the full variable domain is EAGVAQSPRYKIIEKRQSVAFWCNPISGHATLYWYQQILGQGPKLLIQFQNNGVVDDSQLPKDRFSAERLKGVDSTLKIQPAKLEDSAVYLCASSYTQGYGYTFGSGTRLTVV.

V usage is TRBV5-1 and J usage is TRBJ1-2, with TRBD1 matching 7 bases. The germline V gene has CDR1 SGHRS and CDR2 YFSETQ. The CDR3 has 13 amino acids. Trimming took 2 bases from V and 4 from J; bases not matched to a gene: 2. The CDR3 is CASSLYRGYGYTF. The CDR3 DNA follows: TGCGCCAGCAGCTTATACAGGGGCTATGGCTACACCTTC.

V gene TRBV6-5 combines with J gene TRBJ2-1; 7 nucleotides match TRBD1. With V trimmed by 4 bases and J by 15 bases, 12 bases remained unmatched. Germline values: CDR1 MNHEY, CDR2 SVGAGI. The CDR3 has 13 amino acids. The CDR3 protein is CASSWPWDRIWFF. For the CDR3, the DNA is TGTGCCAGCAGTTGGCCCTGGGACAGAATTTGGTTCTTC.

This chain connects TRBV28 to TRBJ1-5, with D hard to call. The length of the CDR3 is 15 residues. Trimming left V 5 bases short and J 4 bases short, with 15 bases between. Germline CDR1 MDHEN, CDR2 SYDVKM. Here the CDR3 DNA reads TGTGCCAGCAGTCCCGGTGTGGGTTGGAATCAGCCCCAGCATTTT. Residues: CASSPGVGWNQPQHF.

The gene calls are TRBV4-3 and TRBJ2-7, with 9 bases that match TRBD1. Germline CDR1 LGHNA, CDR2 YSLEER. Unmatched junction bases numbered 12, after V lost 4 bases and J lost 5 bases. CDR3 length equals 16 residues. The CDR3 nucleotides read TGCGCCAGCAGCCTCCTGCCGGGACAGGGAAACCACGAGCAGTACTTC. Translated: CASSLLPGQGNHEQYF.

The chain has TRBV4-3 and TRBJ1-1; a weak D match, TRBD1 (5 bases). The germline CDR1 and CDR2 sequences are LGHNA and YSLEER. This CDR3 comprises 15 residues. Trimming removed 1 base at V and 3 bases at J, with 12 bases between. The CDR3 coding sequence is TGCGCCAGCAGCCAAGGGGCGGGGGGGTACACTGAAGCTTTCTTT. Protein product: CASSQGAGGYTEAFF.